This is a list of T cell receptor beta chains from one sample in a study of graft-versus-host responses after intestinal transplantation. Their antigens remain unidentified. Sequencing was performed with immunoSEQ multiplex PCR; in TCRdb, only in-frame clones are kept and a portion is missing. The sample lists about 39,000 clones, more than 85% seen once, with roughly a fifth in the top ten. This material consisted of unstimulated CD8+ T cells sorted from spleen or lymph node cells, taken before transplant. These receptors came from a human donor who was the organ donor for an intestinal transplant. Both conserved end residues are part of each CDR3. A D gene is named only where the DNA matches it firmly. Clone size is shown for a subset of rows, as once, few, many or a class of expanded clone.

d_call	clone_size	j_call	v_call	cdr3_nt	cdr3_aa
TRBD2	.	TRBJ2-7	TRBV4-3	TGCGCCAGCAGCCAAACTAGCGGGAGCTCCTACGAGCAGTACTTC	CASSQTSGSSYEQYF
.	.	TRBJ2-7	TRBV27	TGTGCCAGCAGTTTAGGGACATCCTACGAGCAGTACTTC	CASSLGTSYEQYF
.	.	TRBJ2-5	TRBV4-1	TGCGCCAGCAGCCAACCGTCCGGAGGGCCGGTGGGAGAGACCCAGTACTTC	CASSQPSGGPVGETQYF
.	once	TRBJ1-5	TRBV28	TGTGCCAGCGAGGGGCAGGAAACTCATCAGCCCCAGCATTTT	CASEGQETHQPQHF
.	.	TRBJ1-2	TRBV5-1	TGCGCCAGCAGCTTGACCCCGGGACCCCCAGGTGGCTACACCTTC	CASSLTPGPPGGYTF
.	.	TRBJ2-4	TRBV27	TGTGCCAGCAGTTCTGAAGCCAAAAACATTCAGTACTTC	CASSSEAKNIQYF
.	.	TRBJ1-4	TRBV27	TGTGCCAGCAGTCAGGGACCGCTTAATGAAAAACTGTTTTTT	CASSQGPLNEKLFF
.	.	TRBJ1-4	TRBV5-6	TGTGCCAGCAGCCCCCTTGGAAGTCTGGGTGAAAAACTGTTTTTT	CASSPLGSLGEKLFF
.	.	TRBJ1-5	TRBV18	TGTGCCAGCTCACCAACCCCTTACGAGTGGCGGTCAAATGCCGCCGATCAGCCCCAGCATTTT	CASSPTPYEWRSNAADQPQHF
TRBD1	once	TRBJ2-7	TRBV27	TGTGCCAGCAGCTCCGGGACAGTGTCCTACGAGCAGTACTTC	CASSSGTVSYEQYF
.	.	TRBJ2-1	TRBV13	TGTGCCAGCAGCTTTGCCGCGAGCTCCTACAATGAGCAGTTCTTC	CASSFAASSYNEQFF
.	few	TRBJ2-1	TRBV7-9	TGTGCCAGCAGCTTAGCATCAGTGAATGAGCAGTTCTTC	CASSLASVNEQFF
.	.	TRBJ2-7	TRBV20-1	TGCAGTGCTAGAGAAGGTTCCGAGCAGTACTTC	CSAREGSEQYF
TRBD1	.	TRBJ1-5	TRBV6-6	TGTGCCAGCAGTTATTTGGGACAGGGCGATCAGCCCCAGCATTTT	CASSYLGQGDQPQHF
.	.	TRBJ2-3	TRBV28	TGTGCCAGCAGTTTTAATTGGTGGGCGCGCTTCCCAAGAGATACGCAGTATTTT	CASSFNWWARFPRDTQYF
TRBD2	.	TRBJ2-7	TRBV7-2	TGTGCCAGCAGCTTAGGGACTAGCGGGAGTTACGAGCAGTACTTC	CASSLGTSGSYEQYF